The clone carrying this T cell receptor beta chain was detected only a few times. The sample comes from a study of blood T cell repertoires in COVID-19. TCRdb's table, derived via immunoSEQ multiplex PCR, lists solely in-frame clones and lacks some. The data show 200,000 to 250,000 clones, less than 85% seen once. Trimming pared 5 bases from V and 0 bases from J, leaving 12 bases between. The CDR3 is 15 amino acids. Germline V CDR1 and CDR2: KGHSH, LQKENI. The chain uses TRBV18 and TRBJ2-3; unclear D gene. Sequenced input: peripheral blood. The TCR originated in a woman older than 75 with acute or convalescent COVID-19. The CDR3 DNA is TGTGCCAGCTCAACTCGACTCGGAAGCACAGATACGCAGTATTTT. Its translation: CASSTRLGSTDTQYF.